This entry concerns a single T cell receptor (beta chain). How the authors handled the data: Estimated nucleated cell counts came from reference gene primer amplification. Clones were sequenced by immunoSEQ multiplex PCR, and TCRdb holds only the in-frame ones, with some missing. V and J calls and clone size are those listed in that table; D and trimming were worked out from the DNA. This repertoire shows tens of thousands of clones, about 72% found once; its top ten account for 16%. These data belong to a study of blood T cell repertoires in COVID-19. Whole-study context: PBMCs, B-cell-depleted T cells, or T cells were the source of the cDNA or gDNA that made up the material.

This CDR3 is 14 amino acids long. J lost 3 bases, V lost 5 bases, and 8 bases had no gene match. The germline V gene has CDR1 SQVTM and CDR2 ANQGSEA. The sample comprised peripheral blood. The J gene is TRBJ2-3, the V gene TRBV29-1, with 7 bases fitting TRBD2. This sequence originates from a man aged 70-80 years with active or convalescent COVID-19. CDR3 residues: CSVPTSVGTDTQYF. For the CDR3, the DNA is TGCAGCGTTCCTACTAGCGTTGGTACAGATACGCAGTATTTT.